The 5 T cell receptor beta chains given below trace back to one sample, sequenced in a study of blood T cell repertoires in COVID-19. Sequencing used immunoSEQ multiplex PCR; TCRdb keeps in-frame clones, though not all of them. Of about 240,000 clones listed, over 70% were seen once; the top ten hold 3.3%. What was sequenced was peripheral blood. The receptors derive from a woman aged 80 or older with acute or convalescent COVID-19.

J is TRBJ1-6 and V is TRBV4-1; D unclear. The CDR3 has 12 amino acids. Germline CDR1 MGHRA, CDR2 YSYEKL. V lost 1 base to trimming and J lost 9 bases, with 4 bases between them. CDR3 DNA sequence: TGCGCCAGCAGCCAAGGCGGTTCACCCCTCCACTTT. Residues: CASSQGGSPLHF.

This clone has a count of ten or more. The V and J genes are TRBV10-3 and TRBJ2-2; TRBD2 agrees at 10 bases. With V trimmed by 0 bases and J by 4 bases, 2 bases remained unmatched. The CDR3 runs 16 residues. The germline CDR1 and CDR2 sequences are ENHRY and SYGVKD. DNA for the CDR3: TGTGCCATCAGTGAGTCGAGCGGGGGGGCCACCGGGGAGCTGTTTTTT. Translated: CAISESSGGATGELFF.

CDR3 DNA sequence: TGTGCCAGTAGTACAGGGCAGACGAACACCGGGGAGCTGTTTTTT. It encodes CASSTGQTNTGELFF. This chain joins TRBV19 and TRBJ2-2, with D possibly being TRBD1 (5 bases). The CDR3 extends over 15 amino acids. V was trimmed by 4 bases and J by 0 bases, leaving 9 bases between them. CDR1 is LNHDA, CDR2 SQIVND, per germline (reference sequence). Using reference TRBV19 and TRBJ2-2 for the parts outside the CDR3, the full variable domain is DGGITQSPKYLFRKEGQNVTLSCEQNLNHDAMYWYRQDPGQGLRLIYYSQIVNDFQKGDIAEGYSVSREKKESFPLTVTSAQKNPTAFYLCASSTGQTNTGELFFGEGSRLTVL.

The chain joins TRBV18 to TRBJ2-7, with D maybe TRBD2 (5 bases). This CDR3 spans 15 amino acids. V was cut by 3 bases and J by 0 bases, with 12 bases left in between. Germline-derived CDR1 and CDR2 are KGHSH and LQKENI. The DNA of the CDR3 is TGTGCCAGCTCACCTAGGGTCGGAGGCTCCTACGAGCAGTACTTC. Translation gives CASSPRVGGSYEQYF.

This chain uses TRBV2 with TRBJ2-3; a possible D gene is TRBD2 (6 bases). The CDR3 spans 15 residues. Per germline, CDR1 SNHLY and CDR2 FYNNEI. Trimming removed 8 bases at V and 5 bases at J, with 20 bases between. The CDR3 DNA sequence: TGTGCCAGCGAGCGGACTGGGACTGGAGGAGATACGCAGTATTTT. This codes for CASERTGTGGDTQYF.